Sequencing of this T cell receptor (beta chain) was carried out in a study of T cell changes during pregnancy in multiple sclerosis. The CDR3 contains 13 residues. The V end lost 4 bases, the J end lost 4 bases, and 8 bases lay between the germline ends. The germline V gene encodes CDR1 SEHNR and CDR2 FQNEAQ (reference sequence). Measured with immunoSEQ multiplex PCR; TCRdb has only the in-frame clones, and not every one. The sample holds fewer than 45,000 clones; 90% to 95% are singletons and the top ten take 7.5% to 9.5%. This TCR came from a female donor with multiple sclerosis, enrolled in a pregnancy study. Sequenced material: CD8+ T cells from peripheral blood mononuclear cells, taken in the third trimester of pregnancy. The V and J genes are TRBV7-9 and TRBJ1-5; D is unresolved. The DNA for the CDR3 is TGTGCCAGCAGCTCCAGCGGGAATCAGCCCCAGCATTTT. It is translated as CASSSSGNQPQHF.